This TCR beta chain originates from a study of blood T cell repertoires in COVID-19. TCRdb's table, derived via immunoSEQ multiplex PCR, lists solely in-frame clones and lacks some. The sample shows about 260,000 clones, roughly nine tenths of them seen only once. CDR1 is LGHNT, CDR2 FRNRAP, per germline. This CDR3 is built from 14 residues. Trimming took 8 bases from V and 1 from J; bases not matched to a gene: 2. The receptor's source is a man between 35 and 55 years old who had recovered from COVID-19. The sequencing input was peripheral blood. V is TRBV12-5 and J is TRBJ2-3; TRBD1 aligns across 11 bases. CDR3 region: CASQGQGGTDTQYF. The CDR3 nucleotides are TGTGCTAGTCAGGGACAGGGGGGCACAGATACGCAGTATTTT.